Listed below are T cell receptor beta chains from one sample, sequenced in a study of blood T cell repertoires in COVID-19. This table comes from immunoSEQ multiplex PCR, and its TCRdb copy is limited to in-frame clones, with some not included. Of some 70,000 clones detected, less than 75% appear once; the ten largest clones hold approximately 20%. The sequenced material came from peripheral blood. The source is a man aged 60 to 75 with acute or convalescent COVID-19. Both conserved end residues are part of each CDR3. The order of the fields is V gene, clone size, D gene, J gene, CDR3 protein, CDR3 DNA. The D gene is left open where the match is weak. Rows may omit the clone size; those that give it use once, few, many or a size class.

>TRBV5-1|.|TRBD1|TRBJ2-7
CASSNQGQIFGEQYF
TGCGCCAGCAGCAACCAGGGACAGATCTTTGGGGAGCAGTACTTC
>TRBV2|.|TRBD2|TRBJ2-5
CASKIAGYQETQYF
TGTGCCAGCAAGATAGCGGGGTACCAAGAGACCCAGTACTTC
>TRBV5-5|once|TRBD1|TRBJ2-1
CASSLGQGRREQFF
TGTGCCAGCAGCCTAGGACAGGGGAGGCGGGAGCAGTTCTTC
>TRBV2|.|TRBD1|TRBJ1-5
CASSEFRQGDQPQHF
TGTGCCAGCAGTGAATTTCGGCAGGGGGATCAGCCCCAGCATTTT
>TRBV20-1|many|TRBD2|TRBJ2-5
CSASPTSGLFQETQYF
TGCAGTGCTAGTCCCACTAGCGGGTTGTTCCAAGAGACCCAGTACTTC
>TRBV6-5|few|.|TRBJ1-4
CASIKRLNEKLFF
TGTGCCAGCATCAAGAGACTTAATGAAAAACTGTTTTTT
>TRBV4-1|once|TRBD2|TRBJ2-1
CASSLTPSGSSYNEQFF
TGCGCCAGCAGCCTCACCCCTAGCGGGAGCTCCTACAATGAGCAGTTCTTC
>TRBV28|.|TRBD2|TRBJ2-3
CASPSTPGTTLDTQYF
TGTGCCAGCCCCAGTACCCCCGGGACTACGTTGGATACGCAGTATTTT
>TRBV5-1|.|.|TRBJ1-4
CASSLTERVGKLFF
TGCGCCAGCAGCTTGACCGAGCGGGTTGGAAAACTGTTTTTT
>TRBV10-1|.|.|TRBJ1-1
CASSETGVGTEAFF
TGCGCCAGCAGTGAGACCGGAGTTGGAACTGAAGCTTTCTTT
>TRBV11-2|.|TRBD2|TRBJ2-2
CASSFRPGLANTGELFF
TGTGCCAGCAGCTTCCGACCGGGACTAGCTAACACCGGGGAGCTGTTTTTT
>TRBV7-3|.|.|TRBJ2-1
CASSLRAGSIDEQFF
TGTGCCAGCAGCTTAAGGGCAGGGTCTATTGATGAGCAGTTCTTC
>TRBV6-5|.|TRBD1|TRBJ2-5
CASSPDRAQETQYF
TGTGCCAGCAGCCCCGACAGGGCCCAAGAGACCCAGTACTTC
>TRBV24-1|once|.|TRBJ2-2
CATSDLGPGLFF
TGTGCCACCAGTGATTTAGGTCCGGGGCTGTTTTTT
>TRBV2|.|.|TRBJ2-2
CASSEGAGMDTGELFF
TGTGCCAGCAGTGAAGGGGCGGGAATGGACACCGGGGAGCTGTTTTTT
>TRBV15|once|.|TRBJ1-1
CATSRDRGEAFF
TGTGCCACCAGCAGAGATCGCGGGGAAGCTTTCTTT
>TRBV4-1|.|TRBD1|TRBJ2-4
CASSPGQGGNIQYF
TGCGCCAGCAGCCCGGGACAGGGGGGAAACATTCAGTACTTC
>TRBV7-2|.|.|TRBJ1-2
CASSLEVFSGYTF
TGTGCCAGCAGCTTAGAAGTTTTTAGTGGCTACACCTTC
>TRBV6-4|once|.|TRBJ1-2
CASSDSSQGGYTF
TGTGCCAGCAGTGACTCGAGTCAGGGTGGCTACACCTTC
>TRBV7-3|.|.|TRBJ1-1
CASSLGSGTEAFF
TGTGCCAGCAGCCTCGGGTCGGGCACTGAAGCTTTCTTT
>TRBV29-1|.|.|TRBJ2-1
CSAAYNEQFF
TGCAGCGCCGCCTACAATGAGCAGTTCTTC
>TRBV28|.|.|TRBJ1-5
CAVEQGSQPQHF
TGTGCCGTGGAGCAGGGAAGTCAGCCCCAGCATTTT
>TRBV28|.|TRBD1|TRBJ1-6
CASIQGALYNSPLHF
TGTGCCAGCATTCAGGGGGCTCTTTATAATTCACCCCTCCACTTT
>TRBV4-2|.|TRBD2|TRBJ2-5
CASSQDPLAGQETQYF
TGTGCCAGCAGCCAAGATCCACTAGCGGGTCAAGAGACCCAGTACTTC
>TRBV18|.|.|TRBJ1-5
CASSREPGDNQPQHF
TGTGCCAGCTCACGGGAGCCGGGGGACAATCAGCCCCAGCATTTT
>TRBV10-3|.|.|TRBJ2-6
CAISDSVSGANVLTF
TGTGCCATCAGTGATTCTGTTTCTGGGGCCAACGTCCTGACTTTC
>TRBV27|.|.|TRBJ1-5
CASSLLLGGNQPQHF
TGTGCCAGCAGTTTATTGCTTGGGGGGAATCAGCCCCAGCATTTT
>TRBV10-3|.|.|TRBJ2-3
CAISVGGRSDTQYF
TGTGCCATCAGTGTGGGGGGGCGGTCAGATACGCAGTATTTT
>TRBV6-4|.|.|TRBJ2-2
CASSTEEGTGELFF
TGTGCCAGCAGTACCGAGGAAGGGACAGGGGAGCTGTTTTTT
>TRBV28|.|TRBD2|TRBJ2-7
CASREGGREQYF
TGTGCCAGCAGGGAGGGAGGGCGAGAGCAGTACTTC
>TRBV7-9|.|.|TRBJ1-1
CASSPITGRAFF
TGTGCCAGCAGCCCTATCACAGGAAGAGCTTTCTTT
>TRBV3-1/TRBV3-2|once|.|TRBJ2-1
CASSLVNEQFF
TGTGCCAGCAGCCTCGTAAATGAGCAGTTCTTC
>TRBV19|.|.|TRBJ1-1
CASSPWEEGTEAFF
TGTGCCAGTAGTCCATGGGAGGAGGGCACTGAAGCTTTCTTT
>TRBV11-2|.|TRBD2|TRBJ2-2
CASSLKRTSGGAGELFF
TGTGCCAGCAGCTTAAAAAGGACTAGCGGGGGGGCCGGGGAGCTGTTTTTT
>TRBV12-3/TRBV12-4|.|.|TRBJ1-5
CASSLGRDQPQHF
TGTGCCAGCAGTTTAGGGAGGGACCAGCCCCAGCATTTT
>TRBV6-5|.|TRBD2|TRBJ2-1
CASSEGLAGYNEQFF
TGTGCCAGCAGCGAGGGACTAGCGGGCTACAATGAGCAGTTCTTC
>TRBV10-1|.|.|TRBJ2-2
CASREGANTGELFF
TGCGCCAGCAGGGAGGGAGCGAACACCGGGGAGCTGTTTTTT
>TRBV10-1|.|TRBD2|TRBJ2-1
CASSEAGLARYNEQFF
TGCGCCAGCAGTGAGGCGGGACTAGCGAGATACAATGAGCAGTTCTTC
>TRBV6-4|.|TRBD2|TRBJ2-3
CASSHSAGEGADTQYF
TGTGCCAGCAGCCACTCAGCGGGAGAGGGGGCAGATACGCAGTATTTT
>TRBV5-4|.|.|TRBJ2-6
CASTIDNSNSGANVLTF
TGTGCCAGCACCATAGACAATTCAAACTCTGGGGCCAACGTCCTGACTTTC
>TRBV5-1|.|.|TRBJ1-1
CASSRDTSDPMNTEAFF
TGCGCCAGTTCGAGGGACACCTCGGACCCTATGAACACTGAAGCTTTCTTT